A few counts support the clone carrying this T cell receptor (beta chain). Antigen specificity is unknown. The data stem from a study of blood T cells in healthy people across ages. Study results and limitations: Unknown donor CMV status possibly confounded expanded clonotype changes.

V gave up 4 bases and J gave up 5 bases, with 8 bases separating them. The CDR3 is 13 residues long. Germline V gene sequence: CDR1 SGHTA, CDR2 FQGNSA. Russia was home to the donors, healthy Caucasian individuals aged about 6 to 90. A sample-barcoded 5' primer and a J-beta primer mix were used in a second PCR of roughly 7 to 11 cycles. TCRdb reprocessed the 5' RACE reads with MiXCR, giving one entry per CDR3 protein. This table holds hundreds of thousands of distinct CDR3 sequences, about 50% found once. This sequence originates from a woman of 80 years or more in good health. The rearrangement links TRBV7-2 to TRBJ2-2, with D perhaps TRBD1 (5 bases). Material for sequencing was blood. CDR3 in DNA: TGTGCCAGCAGCTGGCAGGGAACCGGGGAGCTGTTTTTT. Its translation is CASSWQGTGELFF.